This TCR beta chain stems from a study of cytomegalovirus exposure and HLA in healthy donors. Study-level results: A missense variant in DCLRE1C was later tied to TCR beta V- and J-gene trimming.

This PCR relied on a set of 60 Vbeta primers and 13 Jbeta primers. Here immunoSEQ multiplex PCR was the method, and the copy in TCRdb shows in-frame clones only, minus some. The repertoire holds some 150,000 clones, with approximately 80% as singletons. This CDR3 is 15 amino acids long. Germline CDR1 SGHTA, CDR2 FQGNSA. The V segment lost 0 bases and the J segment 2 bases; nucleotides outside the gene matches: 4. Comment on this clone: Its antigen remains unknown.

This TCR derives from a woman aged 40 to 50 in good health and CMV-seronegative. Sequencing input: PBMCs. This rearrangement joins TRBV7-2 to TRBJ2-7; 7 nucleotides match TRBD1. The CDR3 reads CASSLARDRAYEQYF. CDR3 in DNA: TGTGCCAGCAGCTTAGCGAGAGACAGGGCCTACGAGCAGTACTTC.